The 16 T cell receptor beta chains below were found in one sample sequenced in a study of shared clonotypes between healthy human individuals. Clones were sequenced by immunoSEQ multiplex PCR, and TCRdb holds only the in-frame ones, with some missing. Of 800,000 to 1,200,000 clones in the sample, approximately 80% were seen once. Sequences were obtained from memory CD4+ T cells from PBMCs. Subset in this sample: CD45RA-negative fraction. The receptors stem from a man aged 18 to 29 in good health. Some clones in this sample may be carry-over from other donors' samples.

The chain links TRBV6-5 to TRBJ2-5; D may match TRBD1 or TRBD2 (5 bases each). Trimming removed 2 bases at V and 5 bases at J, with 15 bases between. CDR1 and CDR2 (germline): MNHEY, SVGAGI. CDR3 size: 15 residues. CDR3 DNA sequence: TGTGCCAGCAGTTACGATGGGGGTCCGTGGGAGACCCAGTACTTC. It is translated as CASSYDGGPWETQYF.

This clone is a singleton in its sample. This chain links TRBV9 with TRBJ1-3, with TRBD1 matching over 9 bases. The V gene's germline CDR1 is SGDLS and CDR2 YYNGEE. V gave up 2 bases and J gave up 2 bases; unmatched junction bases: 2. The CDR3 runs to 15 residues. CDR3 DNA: TGTGCCAGCAGCGTGACAGGGGGTACTGGAAACACCATATATTTT. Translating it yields CASSVTGGTGNTIYF.

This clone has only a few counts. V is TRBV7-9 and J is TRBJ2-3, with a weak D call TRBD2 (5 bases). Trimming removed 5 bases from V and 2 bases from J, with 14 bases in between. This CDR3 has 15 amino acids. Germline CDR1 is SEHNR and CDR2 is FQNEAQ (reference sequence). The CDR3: CASSGVSGYTDTQYF. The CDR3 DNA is TGTGCCAGCAGCGGAGTAAGCGGATACACAGATACGCAGTATTTT.

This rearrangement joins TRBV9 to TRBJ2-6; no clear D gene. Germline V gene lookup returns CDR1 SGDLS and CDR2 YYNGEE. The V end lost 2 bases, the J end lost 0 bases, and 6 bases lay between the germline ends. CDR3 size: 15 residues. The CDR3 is CASSVGLSGANVLTF. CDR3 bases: TGTGCCAGCAGCGTGGGTCTCTCTGGGGCCAACGTCCTGACTTTC.

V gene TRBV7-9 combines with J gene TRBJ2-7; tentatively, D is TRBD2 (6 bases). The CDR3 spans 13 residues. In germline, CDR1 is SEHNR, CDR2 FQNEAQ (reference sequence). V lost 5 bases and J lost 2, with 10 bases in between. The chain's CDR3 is CASSMTRTYEQYF. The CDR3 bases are TGTGCCAGCAGCATGACTAGAACCTACGAGCAGTACTTC. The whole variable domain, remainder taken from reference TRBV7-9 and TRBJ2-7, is DTGVSQNPRHKITKRGQNVTFRCDPISEHNRLYWYRQTLGQGPEFLTYFQNEAQLEKSRLLSDRFSAERPKGSFSTLEIQRTEQGDSAMYLCASSMTRTYEQYFGPGTRLTVT.

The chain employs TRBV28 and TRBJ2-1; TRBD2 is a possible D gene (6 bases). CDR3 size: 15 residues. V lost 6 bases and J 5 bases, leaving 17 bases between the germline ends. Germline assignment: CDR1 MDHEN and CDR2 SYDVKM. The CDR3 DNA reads TGTGCCAGCAGCATGGCCGGGAGCTTGGACAATGAGCAGTTCTTC. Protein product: CASSMAGSLDNEQFF.

In DNA form, the CDR3 reads TGCGCCAGCAGTCCGACGACAGTGAACACTGAAGCTTTCTTT. Its translation: CASSPTTVNTEAFF. The V call is TRBV10-1, the J call TRBJ1-1; tentatively, D is TRBD1 (5 bases). Germline values: CDR1 WNHNN, CDR2 SYGVQD (reference sequence). The CDR3 extends over 14 amino acids. The V gene lost 5 bases and the J gene lost 0 bases, with 10 bases spanning the gap.

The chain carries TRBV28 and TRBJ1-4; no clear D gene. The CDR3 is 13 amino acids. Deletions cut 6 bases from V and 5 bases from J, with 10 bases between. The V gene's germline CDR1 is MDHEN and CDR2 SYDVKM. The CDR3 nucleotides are TGTGCCAGCAGACTCCCGGGCAATGAAAAACTGTTTTTT. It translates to CASRLPGNEKLFF.

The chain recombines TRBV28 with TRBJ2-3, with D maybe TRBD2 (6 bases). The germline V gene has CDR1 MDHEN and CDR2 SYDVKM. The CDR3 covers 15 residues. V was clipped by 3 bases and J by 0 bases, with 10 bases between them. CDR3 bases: TGTGCCAGCAGTTTCGGGGGAACTAGCACAGATACGCAGTATTTT. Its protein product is CASSFGGTSTDTQYF.

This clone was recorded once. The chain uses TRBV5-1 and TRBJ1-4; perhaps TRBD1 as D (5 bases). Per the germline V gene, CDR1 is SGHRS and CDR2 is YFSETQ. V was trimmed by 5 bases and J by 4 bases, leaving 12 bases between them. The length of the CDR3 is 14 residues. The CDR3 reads CASRGEAFNEKLFF. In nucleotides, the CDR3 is TGCGCCAGCAGAGGGGAAGCCTTTAATGAAAAACTGTTTTTT.

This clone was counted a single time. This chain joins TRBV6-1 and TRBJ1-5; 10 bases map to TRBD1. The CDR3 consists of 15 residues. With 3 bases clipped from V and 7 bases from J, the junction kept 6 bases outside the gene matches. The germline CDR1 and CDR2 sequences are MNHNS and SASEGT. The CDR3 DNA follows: TGTGCCAGCAGTGATCCCCCGGGACAGGGGCAGCCCCAGCATTTT. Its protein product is CASSDPPGQGQPQHF.

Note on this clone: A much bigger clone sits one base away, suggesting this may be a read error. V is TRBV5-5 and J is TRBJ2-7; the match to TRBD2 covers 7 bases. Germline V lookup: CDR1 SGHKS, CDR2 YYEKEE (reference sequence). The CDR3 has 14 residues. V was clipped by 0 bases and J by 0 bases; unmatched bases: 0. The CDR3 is CASSLGGSSYEQYF. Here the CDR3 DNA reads TGTGCCAGCAGCTTGGGCGGGAGCTCCTACGAGCAGTACTTC. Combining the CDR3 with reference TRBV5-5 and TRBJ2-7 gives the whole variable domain DAGVTQSPTHLIKTRGQQVTLRCSPISGHKSVSWYQQVLGQGPQFIFQYYEKEERGRGNFPDRFSARQFPNYSSELNVNALLLGDSALYLCASSLGGSSYEQYFGPGTRLTVT.

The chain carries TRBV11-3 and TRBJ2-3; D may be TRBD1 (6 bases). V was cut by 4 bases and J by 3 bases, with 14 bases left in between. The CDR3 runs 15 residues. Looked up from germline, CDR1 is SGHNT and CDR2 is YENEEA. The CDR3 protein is CASSSQGAVTDTQYF. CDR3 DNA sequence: TGTGCCAGCAGCTCACAGGGAGCAGTAACAGATACGCAGTATTTT.

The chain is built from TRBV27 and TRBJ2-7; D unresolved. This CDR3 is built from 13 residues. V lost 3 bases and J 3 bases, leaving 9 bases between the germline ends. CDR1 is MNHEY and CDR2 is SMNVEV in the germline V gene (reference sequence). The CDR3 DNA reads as TGTGCCAGCAGTTTGAAGACCGGCTACGAGCAGTACTTC. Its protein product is CASSLKTGYEQYF.

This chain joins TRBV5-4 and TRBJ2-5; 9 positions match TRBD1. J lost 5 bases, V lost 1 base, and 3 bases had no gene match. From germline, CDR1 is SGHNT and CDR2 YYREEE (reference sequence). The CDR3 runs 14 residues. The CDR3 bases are TGTGCCAGCAGCTTGCCTGGACAGGGGGAGACCCAGTACTTC. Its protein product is CASSLPGQGETQYF.

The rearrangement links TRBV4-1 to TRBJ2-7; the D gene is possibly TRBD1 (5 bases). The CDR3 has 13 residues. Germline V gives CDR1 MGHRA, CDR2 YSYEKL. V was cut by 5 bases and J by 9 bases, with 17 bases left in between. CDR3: CASSELIWGRQYF. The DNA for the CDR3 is TGCGCCAGCAGCGAACTTATATGGGGCAGGCAGTACTTC.